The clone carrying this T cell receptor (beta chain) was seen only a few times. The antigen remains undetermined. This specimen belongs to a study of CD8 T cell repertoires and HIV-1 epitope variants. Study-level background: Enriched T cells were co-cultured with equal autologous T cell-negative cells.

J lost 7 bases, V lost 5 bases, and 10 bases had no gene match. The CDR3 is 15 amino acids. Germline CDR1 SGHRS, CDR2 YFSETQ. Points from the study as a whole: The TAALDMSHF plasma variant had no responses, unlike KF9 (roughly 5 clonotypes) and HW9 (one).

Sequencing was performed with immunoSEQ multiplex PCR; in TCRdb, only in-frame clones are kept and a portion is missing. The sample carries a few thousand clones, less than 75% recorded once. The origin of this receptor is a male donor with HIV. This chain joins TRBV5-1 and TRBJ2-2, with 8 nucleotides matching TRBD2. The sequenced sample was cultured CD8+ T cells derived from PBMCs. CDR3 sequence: CASRIPGLDVGELFF. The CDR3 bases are TGCGCCAGCAGAATTCCGGGACTAGATGTCGGGGAGCTGTTTTTT.